The entry that follows covers one TCR beta chain sequence. The antigen remains unidentified. PCR primers comprised 60 Vbeta and 13 Jbeta primers. Assay: immunoSEQ multiplex PCR; the TCRdb copy retains only in-frame clones and omits some. The data contain some 180,000 clones, around 80% of them singletons. Trimming took 5 bases from V and 1 from J; bases not matched to a gene: 11. Germline V gene sequence: CDR1 SGHTS, CDR2 YDEGEE. This CDR3 comprises 17 residues. These data come from a study of cytomegalovirus exposure and HLA in healthy donors. Findings of the study overall: TRBV6-2, TRBV6-3 and some other V segments were excluded as indistinguishable.

This chain links TRBV5-8 with TRBJ1-2, with TRBD1 identical over 10 bases. The specimen sequenced was PBMCs. The TCR sequence derives from a girl under 18 in good health and CMV-seropositive. The CDR3 loop reads CASSNRVGTGDNYGYTF. The CDR3 DNA reads TGTGCCAGCAGTAACCGGGTCGGGACAGGGGATAACTATGGCTACACCTTC.